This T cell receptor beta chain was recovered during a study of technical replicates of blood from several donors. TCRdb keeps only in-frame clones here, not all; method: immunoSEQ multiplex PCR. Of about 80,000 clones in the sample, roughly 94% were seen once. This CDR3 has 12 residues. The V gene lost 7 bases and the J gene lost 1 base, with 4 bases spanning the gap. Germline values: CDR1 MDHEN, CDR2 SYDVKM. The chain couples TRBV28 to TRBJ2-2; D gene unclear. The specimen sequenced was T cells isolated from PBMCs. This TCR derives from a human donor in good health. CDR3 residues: CASTRNTGELFF. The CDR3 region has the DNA TGTGCCAGCACCAGGAACACCGGGGAGCTGTTTTTT.